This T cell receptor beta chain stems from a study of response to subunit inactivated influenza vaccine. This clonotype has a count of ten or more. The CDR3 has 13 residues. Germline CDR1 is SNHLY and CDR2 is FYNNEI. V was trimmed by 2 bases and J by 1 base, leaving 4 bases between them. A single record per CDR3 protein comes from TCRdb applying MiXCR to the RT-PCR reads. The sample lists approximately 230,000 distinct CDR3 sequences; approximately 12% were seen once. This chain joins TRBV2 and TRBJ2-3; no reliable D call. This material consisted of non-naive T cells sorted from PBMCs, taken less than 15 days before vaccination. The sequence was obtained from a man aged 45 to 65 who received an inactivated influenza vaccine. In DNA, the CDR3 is TGTGCCAGCAGTGAATCGCGCACAGATACGCAGTATTTT. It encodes CASSESRTDTQYF.